This record covers a single TCR beta chain. The source of the sample is a study of cytotoxic CD8 clonotypes in ibrutinib-treated CLL. There are 15 residues in the CDR3. The germline V and J ends were trimmed by 4 bases and 7 bases, with 17 bases remaining between them. Germline-derived CDR1 and CDR2 are LGHNA and YSLEER. The method was immunoSEQ multiplex PCR; TCRdb's version includes in-frame clones alone and lacks a portion of them. The data show about 130,000 clones, around three quarters seen once. The origin of this receptor is a human donor with chronic lymphocytic leukemia. This rearrangement joins TRBV4-3 to TRBJ2-1; TRBD1 might be the D (5 bases). Specimen: PBMCs, collected after 12 months of ibrutinib treatment. The chain's CDR3 is CASSLTTDIGNEQFF. The CDR3 DNA reads TGCGCCAGCAGCCTTACTACGGACATCGGTAATGAGCAGTTCTTC.